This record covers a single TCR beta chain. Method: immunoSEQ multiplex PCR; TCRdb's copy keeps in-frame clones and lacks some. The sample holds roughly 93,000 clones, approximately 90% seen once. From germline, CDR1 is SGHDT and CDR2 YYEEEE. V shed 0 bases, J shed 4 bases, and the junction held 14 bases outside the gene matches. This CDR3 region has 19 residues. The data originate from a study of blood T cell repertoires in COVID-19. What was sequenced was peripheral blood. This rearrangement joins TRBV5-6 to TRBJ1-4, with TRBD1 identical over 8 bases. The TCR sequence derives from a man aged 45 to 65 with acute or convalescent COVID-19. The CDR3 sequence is CASSLVGARDRIYNEKLFF. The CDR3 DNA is TGTGCCAGCAGCTTGGTAGGGGCCCGGGACAGGATCTATAATGAAAAACTGTTTTTT. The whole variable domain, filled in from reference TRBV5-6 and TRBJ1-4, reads DAGVTQSPTHLIKTRGQQVTLRCSPKSGHDTVSWYQQALGQGPQFIFQYYEEEERQRGNFPDRFSGHQFPNYSSELNVNALLLGDSALYLCASSLVGARDRIYNEKLFFGSGTQLSVL.